This T cell receptor (beta chain) was recovered during a study of radiation and T cells in renal cell carcinoma. Whole-study context: Nephrectomy followed 15 Gy stereotactic body radiation by 4 weeks.

Study-wide results and limits: Top tumor clonotypes rose in blood 2 weeks post-radiation, then contracted.

Time point meaning: blood 2 weeks post-SBRT. Noted treatment: 15 Gy SBRT to primary tumor, nephrectomy 4 weeks later. Clear cell pathology was present in this patient's renal cell carcinoma. In regard to this clone: As yet, its antigen is unknown.

The V segment lost 10 bases and the J segment 2 bases; nucleotides outside the gene matches: 10. The V gene's germline CDR1 is MDHEN and CDR2 SYDVKM. The CDR3 consists of 14 residues. The table came from immunoSEQ multiplex PCR; TCRdb's copy has only in-frame clones and leaves some out. The sample yields 70,000 or so clones, 82% seen once. The V call is TRBV28, the J call TRBJ2-7, with 8 bases fitting TRBD2. The sequence was obtained from a man aged 60 to 69 with renal cell carcinoma. The sequences come from blood, collected from a patient whose treatment included radiotherapy and nephrectomy. Here the CDR3 DNA reads TGTGCCACTGATATAGCGGGGAAACCCTACGAGCAGTACTTC. This sequence encodes CATDIAGKPYEQYF.